These T cell receptor beta chains were read from a single sample in a study of cytomegalovirus exposure and HLA in healthy donors. TCRdb's table, derived via immunoSEQ multiplex PCR, lists solely in-frame clones and lacks some. The sample has roughly 190,000 clones, roughly 80% seen once. Sequencing was performed on PBMCs. These TCRs come from a man in his forties in good health and CMV-seropositive. Both conserved end residues are part of each CDR3. A D gene is named only where the DNA matches it firmly. Size tells how often a clone was seen (once, few, many) or the class of an expanded clone, and some rows leave it out.

D: NA; V: TRBV7-2; J: TRBJ2-7; size: NA; CDR3: CASSLVSSQFIYEQYF; DNA: TGTGCCAGCAGCTTAGTTTCTTCACAGTTCATCTACGAGCAGTACTTC
D: TRBD2; V: TRBV18; J: TRBJ2-5; size: NA; CDR3: CASSPTSLAGGETQYF; DNA: TGTGCCAGCTCACCAACCTCACTAGCGGGGGGCGAGACCCAGTACTTC
D: TRBD2; V: TRBV7-3; J: TRBJ2-2; size: NA; CDR3: CASSPKLAGGKNTGELFF; DNA: TGTGCCAGCAGCCCAAAGCTGGCGGGGGGGAAGAACACCGGGGAGCTGTTTTTT
D: NA; V: TRBV5-6; J: TRBJ2-3; size: NA; CDR3: CASSLDGDTQYF; DNA: TGTGCCAGCAGCTTGGACGGGGATACGCAGTATTTT
D: NA; V: TRBV5-4; J: TRBJ2-7; size: NA; CDR3: CASSLWGVYEQYF; DNA: TGTGCCAGCAGCTTGTGGGGAGTCTACGAGCAGTACTTC
D: TRBD2; V: TRBV4-1; J: TRBJ2-7; size: few; CDR3: CASSHGNSGASYEQYF; DNA: TGCGCCAGCAGCCATGGAAATAGCGGGGCTTCCTACGAGCAGTACTTC
D: NA; V: TRBV27; J: TRBJ1-1; size: NA; CDR3: CASSLSLVTEAFF; DNA: TGTGCCAGCAGTTTAAGTTTAGTCACTGAAGCTTTCTTT
D: TRBD1; V: TRBV19; J: TRBJ2-7; size: few; CDR3: CASSMTGIHEQYF; DNA: TGTGCCAGTAGTATGACAGGGATCCACGAGCAGTACTTC
D: TRBD2; V: TRBV7-2; J: TRBJ2-3; size: NA; CDR3: CASSLLVRGSTDTQYF; DNA: TGTGCCAGCAGCTTATTGGTGCGGGGGAGCACAGATACGCAGTATTTT
D: NA; V: TRBV18; J: TRBJ2-7; size: NA; CDR3: CASSPVQQSSYEQYF; DNA: TGTGCCAGCTCACCAGTACAGCAGAGCTCCTACGAGCAGTACTTC
D: NA; V: TRBV27; J: TRBJ2-7; size: NA; CDR3: CASISTGLGYSREQYF; DNA: TGTGCCAGCATCTCTACCGGACTGGGCTATTCTCGGGAGCAGTACTTC
D: TRBD1; V: TRBV19; J: TRBJ1-5; size: NA; CDR3: CASNSQGNQPQHF; DNA: TGTGCCAGTAATTCACAGGGGAATCAGCCCCAGCATTTT
D: NA; V: TRBV5-4; J: TRBJ1-1; size: NA; CDR3: CASSLANRVTEAFF; DNA: TGTGCCAGCAGCTTGGCCAACAGGGTCACTGAAGCTTTCTTT
D: TRBD1; V: TRBV4-1; J: TRBJ1-2; size: NA; CDR3: CASSPDQGARGYTF; DNA: TGCGCCAGCAGCCCTGACCAGGGGGCGCGTGGCTACACCTTC
D: TRBD1; V: TRBV6-5; J: TRBJ2-1; size: NA; CDR3: CASSWSGGLSYNEQFF; DNA: TGTGCCAGCAGTTGGTCAGGGGGCTTGTCCTACAATGAGCAGTTCTTC